These 2 T cell receptor beta chains came from one sample sequenced in a study of cytomegalovirus exposure and HLA in healthy donors. The PCR made use of 60 Vbeta and 13 Jbeta primers. This table comes from immunoSEQ multiplex PCR, and its TCRdb copy is limited to in-frame clones, with some not included. The sample yields 210,000 or so clones, 80% to 90% seen once. Sample: PBMCs. The receptor source for this set is a girl aged 2-10 years in good health and CMV-seronegative.

V and J are TRBV27 and TRBJ1-4; D is perhaps TRBD1 (6 bases). This CDR3 spans 19 amino acids. Germline CDR1 reads MNHEY; CDR2 reads SMNVEV (reference sequence). The V and J ends lost 5 bases and 1 base respectively, with 23 bases between them. The CDR3 sequence: CASSRAGAFLHQTNEKLFF. The CDR3 coding sequence is TGTGCCAGCAGTCGCGCGGGGGCCTTCCTCCACCAAACTAATGAAAAACTGTTTTTT.

This clone occurred once. The rearrangement joins TRBV6-5 to TRBJ2-3; maybe TRBD2 (6 bases). The germline V gene encodes CDR1 MNHEY and CDR2 SVGAGI. The CDR3 extends over 14 amino acids. V lost 2 bases and J lost 3, with 9 bases in between. CDR3 residues: CASSYPGGTDTQYF. CDR3 in DNA: TGTGCCAGCAGTTACCCCGGGGGAACAGATACGCAGTATTTT.